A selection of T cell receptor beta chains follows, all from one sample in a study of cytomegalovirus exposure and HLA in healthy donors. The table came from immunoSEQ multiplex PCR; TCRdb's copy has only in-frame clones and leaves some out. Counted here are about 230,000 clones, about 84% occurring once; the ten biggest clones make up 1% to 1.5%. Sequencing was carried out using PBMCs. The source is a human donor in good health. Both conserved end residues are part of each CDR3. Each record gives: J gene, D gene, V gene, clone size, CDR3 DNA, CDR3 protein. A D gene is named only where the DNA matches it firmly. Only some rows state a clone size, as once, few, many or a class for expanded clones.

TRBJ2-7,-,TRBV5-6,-,TGTGCCAGCAGCTTCTCGGGCCGGGGGTCCTACGAGCAGTACTTC,CASSFSGRGSYEQYF
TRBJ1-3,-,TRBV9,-,TGTGCCAGCAGCGTAGCCGGGACTTCGGGAAACACCATATATTTT,CASSVAGTSGNTIYF
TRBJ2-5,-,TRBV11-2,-,TGTGCCAGCAGCTTAGGAGGAGGCGGGACCCCTCAAGAGACCCAGTACTTC,CASSLGGGGTPQETQYF
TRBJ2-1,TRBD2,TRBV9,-,TGTGCCAGCAGCAACTCCGGGACTAGCGGGACTTCTAAGCAGTTCTTC,CASSNSGTSGTSKQFF
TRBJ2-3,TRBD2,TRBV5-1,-,TGCGCCAGCAGCTTGGGTTTGGGTCTAGCGGGAGGACTGGCCCAAGATACGCAGTATTTT,CASSLGLGLAGGLAQDTQYF
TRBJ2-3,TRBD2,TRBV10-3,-,TGTGCCATCAGTGAAATGGCGGGAGGGGCAGATACGCAGTATTTT,CAISEMAGGADTQYF
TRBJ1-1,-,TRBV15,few,TGTGCCACCAGCAGACAAAGGAGGAACACTGAAGCTTTCTTT,CATSRQRRNTEAFF
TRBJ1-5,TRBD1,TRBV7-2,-,TGTGCCAGCAGCCCGGACAGGTCCTCTGGGGGTCAGCCCCAGCATTTT,CASSPDRSSGGQPQHF
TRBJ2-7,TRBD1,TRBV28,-,TGTGCCACCCAACCCGGGACAGGGTTCTCCTACGAGCAGTACTTC,CATQPGTGFSYEQYF
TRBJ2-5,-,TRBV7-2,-,TGTGCCAGCAGCCCCGATAGGACCCAGTACTTC,CASSPDRTQYF
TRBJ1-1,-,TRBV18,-,TGTGCCAGCTCACCACCTAAAACGGGGGGGTACACTGAAGCTTTCTTT,CASSPPKTGGYTEAFF
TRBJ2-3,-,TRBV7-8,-,TGTGCCAGCAGCTTACTCGCGAGTTCTAGCACAGATACGCAGTATTTT,CASSLLASSSTDTQYF
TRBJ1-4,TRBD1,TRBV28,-,TGTGCCAGCAGTCGTCCTACCGGGACAGGGGTAGAAAAACTGTTTTTT,CASSRPTGTGVEKLFF
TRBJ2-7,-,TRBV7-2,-,TGTGCCAGCAGCCTCAGGACCGGGACTCAGAGCTCCTACGAGCAGTACTTC,CASSLRTGTQSSYEQYF
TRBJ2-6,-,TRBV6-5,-,TGTGCCAGCAGTTACGAGGACTCTGGGGCCAACGTCCTGACTTTC,CASSYEDSGANVLTF
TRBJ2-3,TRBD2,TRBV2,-,TGTGCCAGCAGTGCTAGACTAGCGGGAGCAGATACGCAGTATTTT,CASSARLAGADTQYF
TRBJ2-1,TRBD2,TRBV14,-,TGTGCCAGCAGCCTCAGGACTAGCCCCTACAATGAGCAGTTCTTC,CASSLRTSPYNEQFF
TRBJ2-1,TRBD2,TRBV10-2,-,TGCGCCAGCAGTGGTAGCGGGAGCCTCAATGAGCAGTTCTTC,CASSGSGSLNEQFF
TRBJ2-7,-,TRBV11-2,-,TGTGCCAGCAGCCCCAGCTTAGGGAGCTACGAGCAGTACTTT,CASSPSLGSYEQYF
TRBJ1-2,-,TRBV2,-,TGTGCCAGCAGTCGCGGGGTGGACTATGGCTACACCTTC,CASSRGVDYGYTF
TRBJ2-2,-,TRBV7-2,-,TGTGCCAGCAGCCCCGGAGTACTTAACACCGGGGAGCTGTTTTTT,CASSPGVLNTGELFF
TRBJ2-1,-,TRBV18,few,TGTGCCAGCAGACAGTCCGATGAGCAGTTCTTC,CASRQSDEQFF
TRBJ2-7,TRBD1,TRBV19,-,TGTGCCAGTAGTGTCGGGACAGGGGCGGTCCACGAGCAGTACTTC,CASSVGTGAVHEQYF
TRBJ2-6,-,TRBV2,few,TGTGCCAGCAGGGGGCCCTCTATTTCCAACGTCCTGACTTTC,CASRGPSISNVLTF
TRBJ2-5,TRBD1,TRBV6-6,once,TGTGCCAGCAGTCACAGGGGCCAGGGGACCCAGTACTTC,CASSHRGQGTQYF
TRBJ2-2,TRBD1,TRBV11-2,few,TGTGCCAGCAGTGGAACAGGGGGCGGGAGCGGGGAGCTGTTTTTT,CASSGTGGGSGELFF
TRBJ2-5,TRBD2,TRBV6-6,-,TGTGCCAGCACCAGGACTAGAGAGACCCAGTACTTC,CASTRTRETQYF
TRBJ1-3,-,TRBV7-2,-,TGTGCCAGCAGCTTATTGGGCTTCAGGCTTCCTGGAAACACCATATATTTT,CASSLLGFRLPGNTIYF
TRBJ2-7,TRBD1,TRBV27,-,TGTGCCAGCAGCCCGACAGGGGACGGCGAGCAGTACTTC,CASSPTGDGEQYF
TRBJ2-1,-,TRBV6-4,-,TGTGCCAGCAGTGAGTCGAGCTCCTACAATGAGCAGTTCTTC,CASSESSSYNEQFF
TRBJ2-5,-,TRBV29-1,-,TGCAGCGTGAAGGAGGAGACCCAGTACTTC,CSVKEETQYF
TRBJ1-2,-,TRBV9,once,TGTGCCAGCAGCGTAGGGATACAGCCCTATGGCTACACCTTC,CASSVGIQPYGYTF
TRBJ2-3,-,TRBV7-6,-,TGTGCCAGCAGCTTAACGGGGATAGCTGACACGCAGTATTTT,CASSLTGIADTQYF
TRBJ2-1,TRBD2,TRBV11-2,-,TGTGCCAGCAGCTTAGTAGGACTAGGAGTGAAGCAGTTCTTC,CASSLVGLGVKQFF
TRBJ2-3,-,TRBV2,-,TGTGCCAGCAGGGCCACCGGGACGCGCGCCGGGGGTACGCAGTATTTT,CASRATGTRAGGTQYF
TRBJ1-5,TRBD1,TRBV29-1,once,TGCAGCGTCGGAGAGACAGGGACTCAGCCCCAGCATTTT,CSVGETGTQPQHF
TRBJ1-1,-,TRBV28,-,TGTGCCAGCAGACCTAGCGGATTGAAAGCTTTCTTT,CASRPSGLKAFF
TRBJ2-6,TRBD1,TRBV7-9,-,TGTGCCAGCAGCGGGGGACAGCCTCCCTCTGGGGCCAACGTCCTGACTTTC,CASSGGQPPSGANVLTF
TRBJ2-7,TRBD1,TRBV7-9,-,TGTGCCAGCAGCTCACAGGGGGCATCCTACGAGCAGTACTTC,CASSSQGASYEQYF
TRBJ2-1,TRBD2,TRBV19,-,TGTGCCAGTAGTATCTTTGGCGGGAGTAATGAGCAGTTCTTC,CASSIFGGSNEQFF
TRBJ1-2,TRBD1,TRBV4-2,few,TGTGCCAGCAGCCAAGATCTGGGACAGACCTTCTATGGCTACACCTTC,CASSQDLGQTFYGYTF
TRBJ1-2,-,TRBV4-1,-,TGCGCCAGCAGCCAAGATAATGAAGACAGCGTTCTTTATGGCTACACCTTC,CASSQDNEDSVLYGYTF
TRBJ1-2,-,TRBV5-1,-,TGCGCCAGCAGCTTGGACCGGTACTATGGCTACACCTTC,CASSLDRYYGYTF
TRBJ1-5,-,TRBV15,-,TGTGCCACCAGCAGAGGCCGGGGCAATCAGCCCCAGCATTTT,CATSRGRGNQPQHF
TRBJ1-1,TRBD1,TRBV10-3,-,TGTGCCATCAGTGCCGGCCTTATAGGACAGGGGGCTTGGACTGAAGCTTTCTTT,CAISAGLIGQGAWTEAFF
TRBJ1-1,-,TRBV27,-,TGTGCCAGCAGTTTATTGCCTGATTCAGGGGCCACTGAAGCTTTCTTT,CASSLLPDSGATEAFF
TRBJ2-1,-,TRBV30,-,TGTGCCTGGAGTGTACCCCGACGTCCGTGCGGGGAGCAGTTCTTC,CAWSVPRRPCGEQFF
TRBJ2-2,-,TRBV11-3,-,TGTGCCAGCAGCCCCTCGAGGAGCCCCGGGGAGCTGTTTTTT,CASSPSRSPGELFF
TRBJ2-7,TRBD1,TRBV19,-,TGTGCCAGTAACAGGGGGCTGGGAGGGGAGCAGTACTTC,CASNRGLGGEQYF
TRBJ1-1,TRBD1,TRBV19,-,TGTGCCAGTAGTAGACAGGGGTGGGCTTTCTTT,CASSRQGWAFF
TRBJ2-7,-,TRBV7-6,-,TGTGCCAGCAGCCCCCGGGGGATTTACGAGCAGTACTTC,CASSPRGIYEQYF
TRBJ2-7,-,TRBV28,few,TGTGCCAGCAGCACCGGGAGTAGATCCTACGAGCAGTACTTC,CASSTGSRSYEQYF
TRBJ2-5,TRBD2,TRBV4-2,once,TGTGCCAGCAGCCAAGTGTCCAGCGGGGACCGGGAGACCCAGTACTTC,CASSQVSSGDRETQYF
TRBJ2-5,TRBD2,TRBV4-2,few,TGTGCCAGCAGCCAACACTCAACTAGCGGGAGTGGGGTAGAGACCCAGTACTTC,CASSQHSTSGSGVETQYF
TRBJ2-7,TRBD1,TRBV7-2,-,TGTGCCAGCAGCTTTAGACAGGGCGAGCAGTACTTC,CASSFRQGEQYF
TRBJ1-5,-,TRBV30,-,TGTGCCTGGACCTCGGGGGGAAATCAGCCCCAGCATTTT,CAWTSGGNQPQHF
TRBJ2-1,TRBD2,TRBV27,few,TGTGCCAGCAGTCAACTACTAGCGGGAGATCCCCATGAGCAGTTCTTC,CASSQLLAGDPHEQFF